This T cell receptor beta chain emerged from a study of T cell responses to AZD1222 COVID-19 vaccine. Study-level information: Second-dose recipients at about 4 or about 12 weeks were treated as one pooled group. Study-wide findings and caveats: There were vaccine-associated CD4 TCRs across spike, dominant at 160-218 and 743-854. Mostly white British, mostly female donors; authors suggested clonal diversity may be underestimated. Reports say nearly half of spike-specific TCRs go after unmutated variant regions.

Profiled with immunoSEQ multiplex PCR; TCRdb holds only in-frame clones, not every one. This table holds about 76,000 clones, around nine tenths found once. This clone was counted a single time. Its target is not known. The CDR3 consists of 14 residues. CDR1 and CDR2 from the germline V gene are SGHRS and YFSETQ. The ends were cut back, 4 bases at V and 0 bases at J, with 9 bases in the middle. The origin of this receptor is an adult in good health. Specimen: peripheral blood, collected on day 0 of AZD1222 vaccination. This chain connects TRBV5-1 to TRBJ2-3, with D perhaps TRBD1 (5 bases). CDR3 coding DNA: TGCGCCAGCAGCGTGACAGACAGCACAGATACGCAGTATTTT. Its translation: CASSVTDSTDTQYF.